This T cell receptor beta chain was identified in a study of blood T cells in healthy people across ages (dated by TCRdb to the mid-2010s). About the investigation overall: In model experiments, template switching captured about one uniquely barcoded TCR beta cDNA molecule for every two T cells. Using deep sequencing normalized with unique cDNA molecular identifiers, the study measured how TCR beta repertoire diversity changes with age. Four age groups were formed from the donors: young (average approximately 15 years), middle-aged (just under 40), aged (around 62) and long-lived (approximately 80). To avoid experimental bias, donors of different ages were distributed randomly across sequencing lanes. For two donors (one aged 18 to 29 and one aged 80 or older), the study analyzed two additional independent replicas of 1 million unique cDNA reads from the same blood draw. Study-wide conclusions, independent of this receptor: Conclusive comparison of naive and antigen-experienced compartments was prevented by the profiling of bulk unsorted PBMCs. Observed TCR beta diversity correlated strongly with the percentage of naive T cells measured by flow cytometry. Because the CMV infection status of the donors was unknown, age-related changes in expanded clonotypes may potentially have been confounded. Compared with the aged group, more naive CD4+ T cells, fewer expanded clones and increased TCR diversity were shown by the long-lived group, suggesting age selection. Estimates of total diversity from one million sequenced T cells were regarded as lower bounds and underestimates. Observed TCR beta diversity per million T cells fell roughly linearly with age, and a significant reduction was already apparent by age roughly 40.

Donors were around 37 systemically healthy Caucasian individuals from Russia aged 6 to 90 years. About 10 milliliters of peripheral blood were drawn from each donor into EDTA-treated Vacutainer tubes. Ficoll-Paque density-gradient centrifugation was used to isolate PBMCs, with at least 6.5 million per sample. Trizol reagent was used to extract total RNA from PBMCs, with at least 5 micrograms per sample. For every donor, an aliquot of PBMCs went through flow cytometry to measure the percentages of naive CD45RAhigh/CD27high T cells. From the cysteine up to the phenylalanine, the CDR3 has a length of 15 residues. The CDR3 DNA has 45 bases and is translated from base 1. V and J lose 1 base and 0 bases, and a span of 7 bases separates them. CDR1 and CDR2 (LGHNT, FRNRAP) derive from the germline V gene. About this clonotype: What antigen it recognizes has not been identified. Base qualities were left out, and no much larger clone turns up one base away.

Library construction relied on 5' RACE. The data were produced on an Illumina HiSeq 2500. A second roughly 7 to 11 cycle PCR used a sample-barcoded 5' primer and a J-beta primer mix. A unique molecular identifier was introduced onto each TCR beta cDNA molecule by a template-switch 5' adaptor carrying 12 random nucleotides. Each sample yielded at least 2.5 million CDR3-containing paired-end reads. First-strand cDNA synthesis was performed from all RNA using the Mint cDNA synthesis kit, with priming by a TRBC-specific oligonucleotide. Following uracil-DNA glycosylase treatment, all cDNA underwent a first 18-cycle PCR with the universal primers M1SS and BC2_uni_R. The study's processing was this. For normalization, 1 million high-quality reads, each with a distinct molecular identifier, were randomly selected from each sample. Reads with shared molecular identifiers were discarded instead of being binned into consensus sequences. MiTCR, with a Q25 quality threshold and the strictest error-elimination algorithm, was used for CDR3 identification, clonotype clustering and error correction. Lower-bound total TCR beta diversity was estimated with a nonparametric unseen species model using Euler transformation. TCRdb ran its own pipeline on the public reads, namely fastp trimming at Q25 and MiXCR clone calling, and kept in-frame beta chains. Each entry merges the rows of one CDR3 protein and shows their most common DNA and genes. V and J calls and clone size were set by TCRdb, not the authors. This sample lists roughly 1,800,000 distinct CDR3 sequences; roughly 49% were detected once. The top ten clones comprise about 2.1% of the sample.

This TCR was recovered from a woman in her forties in good health. Sequenced material: blood. This sequence uses TRBV12-5 and TRBJ1-5, with the D gene uncertain. CDR3 reads: CASGLGPFSNQPQHF. The nucleotides are TGTGCTAGTGGTTTGGGCCCGTTTAGCAATCAGCCCCAGCATTTT. The CDR3 plus the reference TRBV12-5 and TRBJ1-5 genes for the other parts give the full variable domain: DARVTQTPRHKVTEMGQEVTMRCQPILGHNTVFWYRQTMMQGLELLAYFRNRAPLDDSGMPKDRFSAEMPDATLATLKIQPSEPRDSAVYFCASGLGPFSNQPQHFGDGTRLSIL.